These 27 T cell receptor beta chains were all obtained from the same sample, sequenced in a study of blood T cells in healthy people across ages. A J-beta primer mix and a sample-barcoded 5' primer were used in a second PCR of about 7 to 11 cycles. TCRdb itself ran the 5' RACE reads through MiXCR, one entry per CDR3 protein. Found here are fewer than 2 million distinct CDR3 sequences, more than 35% of them singletons; the top ten hold under 30%. The specimen was blood. Every receptor here comes from a human donor in good health.

This clonotype showed up just a few times. The CDR3: CASSQGALNYGYTF. The CDR3 region has the DNA TGTGCCAGCAGTCAGGGAGCGTTGAACTATGGCTACACCTTC. This rearrangement joins TRBV12-3 or TRBV12-4 to TRBJ1-2, with a weak D call TRBD1 (5 bases). The V end was cut by 5 bases, the J end by 2 bases, with 12 bases between. There are 14 residues in the CDR3.

This chain links TRBV5-1 with TRBJ1-6, with a possible D match to TRBD1 (5 bases). The V and J ends lost 3 bases and 7 bases respectively, with 14 bases between them. The CDR3 runs to 15 residues. The V gene's germline CDR1 is SGHRS and CDR2 YFSETQ. The DNA for the CDR3 is TGCGCCAGCAGCTCCCACATGGGGGGGAATTCACCCCTCCACTTT. Protein sequence: CASSSHMGGNSPLHF. The full variable domain, completed using reference TRBV5-1 and TRBJ1-6, is KAGVTQTPRYLIKTRGQQVTLSCSPISGHRSVSWYQQTPGQGLQFLFEYFSETQRNKGNFPGRFSGRQFSNSRSEMNVSTLELGDSALYLCASSSHMGGNSPLHFGNGTRLTVT.

V gene TRBV5-1 combines with J gene TRBJ1-2, with D tentatively TRBD1 (6 bases). V shed 7 bases and J shed 3 bases, with 10 bases lying between them. The CDR3 contains 12 residues. CDR1 and CDR2 (germline): SGHRS, YFSETQ. CDR3 sequence: CASSGEDYGYTF. As DNA, the CDR3 is TGCGCCAGCTCAGGGGAGGACTATGGCTACACCTTC.

The gene calls are TRBV7-6 and TRBJ1-1, with TRBD1 identical over 7 bases. The germline CDR1 and CDR2 sequences are SGHVS and FNYEAQ. V dropped 5 bases and J dropped 6; count of bases not matched to a gene: 6. The CDR3 length is 13 residues. DNA of the CDR3: TGTGCCAGCAGCGCCGGGACAGAAGCTGAAGCTTTCTTT. It specifies CASSAGTEAEAFF.

The CDR3, as DNA: TGTGCCAGCAGTGACCCAGGGAAGGCCTACAATGAGCAGTTCTTC. Translating gives CASSDPGKAYNEQFF. The rearrangement joins TRBV12-3 or TRBV12-4 to TRBJ2-1, with a weak D call TRBD1 (5 bases). The CDR3 spans 15 residues. V shed 5 bases and J shed 2 bases, with 13 bases lying between them.

This clonotype appeared a few times. The chain combines TRBV12-3 or TRBV12-4 with TRBJ1-6, with 8 positions matching TRBD1. J was trimmed by 6 bases and V by 6 bases; bases with no gene match: 4. The CDR3 runs to 14 residues. CDR3 nucleotide sequence: TGTGCCAGCAGCCAGGACAGGGTTAATTCACCCCTCCACTTT. Amino acid sequence: CASSQDRVNSPLHF.

Written as DNA, the CDR3 is TGTGCCAGCAGCGTATCCCGGGACAGTTACACAGATACGCAGTATTTT. Amino acids: CASSVSRDSYTDTQYF. This chain connects TRBV9 to TRBJ2-3, with 7 bases matching TRBD1. V lost 1 base and J lost 2; bases outside the gene matches: 7. The CDR3 totals 16 residues. Germline V gene lookup returns CDR1 SGDLS and CDR2 YYNGEE.

This rearrangement joins TRBV29-1 to TRBJ1-2, with 7 bases matching TRBD1. V trimming: 5 bases; J trimming: 2 bases; junction bases outside the gene matches: 8. Germline CDR1 SQVTM, CDR2 ANQGSEA. The CDR3 consists of 14 residues. CDR3 DNA sequence: TGCAGCGTTACCCGCCCAGGGGGGAACTATGGCTACACCTTC. It translates to CSVTRPGGNYGYTF.

This clonotype was observed a few times. V gene TRBV12-3 or TRBV12-4 combines with J gene TRBJ2-7; weak D call: TRBD1 (6 bases). CDR3 length: 18 residues. V shed 4 bases and J shed 5 bases, with 27 bases lying between them. CDR3 region: CASSSRLTRTGKFNEQYF. CDR3 in DNA: TGTGCCAGCAGTTCTAGGTTGACCAGAACAGGGAAGTTCAACGAGCAGTACTTC.

Remarks on this clonotype: A read error may account for a junction end that differs from germline. The gene calls are TRBV4-3 and TRBJ1-2; the D is unclear. In germline, CDR1 is LGHNA, CDR2 YSLEER. The CDR3 has 13 residues. The CDR3 loop reads CVSSQDGNYGYTF. CDR3 coding DNA: TGCGTCAGCAGCCAAGACGGGAACTATGGCTACACCTTC.

This clonotype came up a few times. This chain uses TRBV29-1 with TRBJ1-2; 10 bases match TRBD1. CDR3 length: 15 residues. Germline trimming cut 4 bases from V and 7 bases from J; bases unmatched to any gene: 12. Germline V gives CDR1 SQVTM, CDR2 ANQGSEA. Here the CDR3 reads CSVVLLRQGAAGYTF. The CDR3 bases are TGCAGCGTTGTTTTGTTAAGACAGGGGGCGGCTGGCTACACCTTC.

About this clonotype: The junction departs from the called germline gene at one end, perhaps through a read error. The chain uses TRBV6-2 or TRBV6-3 and TRBJ1-2; 7 nucleotides agree with TRBD1. Germline CDR1 is MNHEY and CDR2 is SVGEGT. The CDR3 has 14 amino acids. CDR3 sequence: CASLHKDRDYGYTF. DNA of the CDR3: TGTGCCAGCCTCCATAAAGACAGGGACTATGGTTACACCTTC.

Notes on this clonotype: Since a much larger clone is just one base distant, this may be a read error. The V gene is TRBV20-1, the J gene TRBJ2-1, with 7 nucleotides matching TRBD2. Germline CDR1 DFQATT, CDR2 SNEGSKA (reference sequence). This CDR3 has 14 residues. DNA of the CDR3: TGCAGTGCTGCGGGGGAGTCGGCCTACAATGAGCAGTGCTTC. Protein: CSAAGESAYNEQCF.

The table lists this clonotype with a few counts. The CDR3 DNA follows: TGTGCCAGCAGTCTACTTGAGCCCGAGCAGTACTTC. It translates to CASSLLEPEQYF. This chain joins TRBV7-2 and TRBJ2-5; D is uncertain. The J call is doubtful: the DNA matches TRBJ2-7 better. Germline CDR1 reads SGHTA; CDR2 reads FQGNSA. The CDR3 extends over 12 amino acids.

The J gene is TRBJ2-5, the V gene TRBV2, with TRBD2 identical over 10 bases. The CDR3 spans 15 residues. CDR1 SNHLY and CDR2 FYNNEI come from the germline V gene. After removal of 4 bases from V and 2 bases from J, the junction contained 4 bases not matched to a gene. The CDR3: CASSGRTSGQETQYF. The DNA of the CDR3 is TGTGCCAGCAGTGGCAGGACTAGCGGACAAGAGACCCAGTACTTC.

This clonotype was seen just once. J is TRBJ1-5 and V is TRBV20-1; a weak D match, TRBD1 (5 bases). Per the germline V gene, CDR1 is DFQATT and CDR2 is SNEGSKA (reference sequence). CDR3 length: 14 amino acids. Trimming took 1 base from V and 4 from J, leaving 11 bases between them. This chain's CDR3 is CSARGGTENQPQHF. The CDR3, as DNA: TGCAGTGCTAGAGGCGGGACGGAAAATCAGCCCCAGCATTTT.

The genes are TRBV6-5 and TRBJ1-4; D gene uncertain. The V end was cut by 4 bases, the J end by 4 bases, with 13 bases between. Germline loops: CDR1 MNHEY, CDR2 SVGAGI. The length of the CDR3 is 15 residues. The CDR3 protein is CASSSSVPGNEKLFF. The CDR3 DNA reads as TGTGCCAGCAGTTCCTCGGTCCCGGGTAATGAAAAACTGTTTTTT.

This clonotype was seen more than once but under ten times. This chain joins TRBV9 and TRBJ2-3; D is perhaps TRBD1 or TRBD2 (5 bases each). V was trimmed by 0 bases and J by 4 bases, leaving 15 bases between them. The CDR3 length is 16 residues. CDR1 SGDLS and CDR2 YYNGEE come from the germline V gene. CDR3 in DNA: TGTGCCAGCAGCGTAGGAGGGGCAAATGTTCCAGATACGCAGTATTTT. Amino acids: CASSVGGANVPDTQYF. The entire variable domain, with the rest obtained from reference TRBV9 and TRBJ2-3, is as follows: DSGVTQTPKHLITATGQRVTLRCSPRSGDLSVYWYQQSLDQGLQFLIQYYNGEERAKGNILERFSAQQFPDLHSELNLSSLELGDSALYFCASSVGGANVPDTQYFGPGTRLTVL.

The V gene is TRBV4-3, the J gene TRBJ2-7; 8 bases match TRBD1. The CDR3 sequence is 15 residues long. Germline CDR1 and CDR2: LGHNA and YSLEER. V shed 4 bases and J 3 bases; nucleotides not matched to a gene: 8. DNA of the CDR3: TGCGCCAGCAGCCTAAGACAGGGGCCGGACTACGAGCAGTACTTC. Protein: CASSLRQGPDYEQYF.

In this sample, this clonotype turned up a few times. At one end the junction does not follow the germline gene, possibly because of a read error. This chain connects TRBV10-3 to TRBJ2-6, with TRBD1 matching 9 bases. Germline V lookup: CDR1 ENHRY, CDR2 SYGVKD. This CDR3 spans 15 amino acids. CDR3 DNA: TGTGCCAGCGGGACAGGGCCTGGAGGGGTCAACGTCCTGACTTTC. Translating it yields CASGTGPGGVNVLTF.

This clonotype was observed a handful of times. This chain joins TRBV28 and TRBJ2-5; TRBD1 agrees at 10 bases. Germline trimming cut 4 bases from V and 11 bases from J; bases unmatched to any gene: 13. The CDR3 sequence is 15 residues long. The germline V gene has CDR1 MDHEN and CDR2 SYDVKM. The DNA of the CDR3 is TGTGCCAGCAGTTCACTTGGGACAGGGGTTAAGGGGCAGTACTTC. This codes for CASSSLGTGVKGQYF.

This rearrangement joins TRBV25-1 to TRBJ2-1; 10 bases map to TRBD1. V was pared by 3 bases and J by 9 bases, with 23 bases of the junction left unmatched. Germline CDR1 reads MGHDK; CDR2 reads SYGVNS. The CDR3 contains 20 residues. The CDR3 loop reads CASSDRPGQGRIRHRGEQFF. The CDR3 DNA is TGTGCCAGCAGTGACAGACCGGGACAGGGGAGAATCCGACATAGGGGTGAGCAGTTCTTC.

This clonotype was counted between two and nine times. At one end the junction does not follow the germline gene, possibly because of a read error. The chain has TRBV12-3 or TRBV12-4 and TRBJ2-7; D not certain. The CDR3 sequence is 14 residues long. CDR3 bases: TGTGCCAGCAGACCCACCGCCTTCTCCCACGAGCAGTACTTC. It translates to CASRPTAFSHEQYF.

The V gene is TRBV2, the J gene TRBJ2-1; 8 bases fit TRBD2. In germline, CDR1 is SNHLY, CDR2 FYNNEI. The trim removed 8 bases at V and 14 bases at J, leaving 11 bases unmatched. The CDR3 consists of 12 residues. The CDR3 is CASGASGRAKFF. The CDR3 coding sequence is TGTGCCAGCGGAGCTAGCGGGCGGGCGAAGTTCTTC.

This clonotype has just a few counts. The V gene is TRBV4-3, the J gene TRBJ2-7, with 7 bases fitting TRBD1. This CDR3 is built from 15 residues. Trimming at V came to 4 bases and at J to 3 bases, leaving 9 bases not matched to a gene. Per germline, CDR1 LGHNA and CDR2 YSLEER. CDR3: CASSPGTDVFYEQYF. Written as DNA, the CDR3 is TGCGCCAGCAGCCCCGGGACAGACGTTTTCTACGAGCAGTACTTC.

Here the CDR3 DNA reads TGTGCCTGGAGTGTAGGCGGGGGTGGGGATACGCAGTATTTT. Amino acids: CAWSVGGGGDTQYF. The chain carries TRBV30 and TRBJ2-3; 7 nucleotides match TRBD2. V lost 0 bases and J lost 6; bases outside the gene matches: 6. There are 14 residues in the CDR3. CDR1 GTSNPN and CDR2 SVGIG come from the germline V gene (reference sequence).

The chain employs TRBV29-1 and TRBJ1-1; TRBD1 aligns across 7 bases. The CDR3 is 14 amino acids. V lost 6 bases, J lost 5 bases, and 12 bases stayed unmatched. Germline assignment: CDR1 SQVTM and CDR2 ANQGSEA. The CDR3 DNA reads TGCAGCGTGGAGAGGACAGGCGGCAGGACTGAAGCTTTCTTT. This gives the protein CSVERTGGRTEAFF.